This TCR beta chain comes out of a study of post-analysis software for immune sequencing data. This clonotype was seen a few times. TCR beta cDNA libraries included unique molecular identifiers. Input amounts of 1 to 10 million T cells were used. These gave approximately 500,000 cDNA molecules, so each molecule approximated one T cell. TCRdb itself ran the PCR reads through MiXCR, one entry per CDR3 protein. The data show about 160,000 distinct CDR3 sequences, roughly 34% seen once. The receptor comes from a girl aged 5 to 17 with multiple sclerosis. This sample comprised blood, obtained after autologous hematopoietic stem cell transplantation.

As DNA, the CDR3 is TGTGCCAGCAGATATTACGAGGACAGGTGGGGCACTGAAGCTTTCTTT. The encoded protein is CASRYYEDRWGTEAFF. The rearrangement uses TRBV28 and TRBJ1-1; TRBD1 agrees at 7 bases. Germline V lookup: CDR1 MDHEN, CDR2 SYDVKM. CDR3 length: 16 residues. The junction had 14 bases not matched to a gene; V was cut back by 6 bases and J by 4 bases.